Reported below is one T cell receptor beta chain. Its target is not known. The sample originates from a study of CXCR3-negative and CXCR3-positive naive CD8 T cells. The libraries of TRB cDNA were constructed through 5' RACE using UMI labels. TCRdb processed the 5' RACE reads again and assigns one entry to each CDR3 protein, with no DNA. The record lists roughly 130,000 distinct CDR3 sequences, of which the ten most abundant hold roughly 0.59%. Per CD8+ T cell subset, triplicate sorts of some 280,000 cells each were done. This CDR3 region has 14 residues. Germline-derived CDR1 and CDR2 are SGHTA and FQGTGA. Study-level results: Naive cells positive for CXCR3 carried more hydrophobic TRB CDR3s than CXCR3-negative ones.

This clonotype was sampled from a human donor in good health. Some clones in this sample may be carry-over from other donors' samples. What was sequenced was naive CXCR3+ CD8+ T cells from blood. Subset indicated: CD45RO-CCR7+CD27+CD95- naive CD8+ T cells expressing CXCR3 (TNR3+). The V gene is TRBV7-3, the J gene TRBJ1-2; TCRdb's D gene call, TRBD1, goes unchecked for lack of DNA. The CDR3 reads CASSPQGSDYGYTF. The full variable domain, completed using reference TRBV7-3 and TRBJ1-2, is GAGVSQTPSNKVTEKGKYVELRCDPISGHTALYWYRQSLGQGPEFLIYFQGTGAADDSGLPNDRFFAVRPEGSVSTLKIQRTERGDSAVYLCASSPQGSDYGYTFGSGTRLTVV.